This TCR beta chain came from a study of blood T cells in healthy people across ages. The second PCR ran roughly 7 to 12 cycles with a sample-barcoded 5' primer and J-beta primers. TCRdb re-analysed the 5' RACE reads in MiXCR, keeping a single row per CDR3 protein. The sample shows roughly 900,000 distinct CDR3 sequences, roughly 43% of them seen only once. The source material was blood. The receptor comes from a man aged 30 to 45 in good health.

DNA of the CDR3: TGTGCCAGCAGCAAAGTAACCCCTAAGACAGGCTACACCTTC. Encoded protein: CASSKVTPKTGYTF. V is TRBV21-1 and J is TRBJ1-2; TRBD1 reflects the table's D call only, with no check against the DNA. TRBV21-1 is given as a pseudogene. The CDR3 contains 14 residues.